This entry concerns a single T cell receptor beta chain. The antigen is unknown. This entry belongs to a study of tumor-infiltrating lymphocytes in primary liver carcinoma. Whole-study context: Read depth, roughly 3.5 to 8 million productive TCRbeta reads, did not differ significantly between tissues. The study, taken as a whole, reports: Pairs comparing tumor with adjacent tissue or blood overlapped less than pairs drawn from tumor regions.

From around 500 ng of total RNA, TCR beta-specific cDNA was reverse-transcribed using a constant-region primer. It was through three nested multiplex PCR rounds of slightly modified ARM-PCR that TCR beta libraries arose. The two initial PCR rounds, nine to eleven cycles each, used TRBV1-TRBV30 forward and C-beta reverse primers. TCRdb independently ran MiXCR on the multiplex PCR reads; one entry per CDR3 protein. The data show fewer than 350,000 distinct CDR3 sequences, with 60% to 80% seen just once and roughly 9% held by the top ten. CDR1 and CDR2 (germline): MGHDK, SYGVNS. This CDR3 is 15 amino acids long. The trim removed 2 bases at V and 9 bases at J, leaving 4 bases unmatched. They got blood RNA out of unsorted whole blood and also pulled out germline DNA.

The rearrangement uses TRBV25-1 and TRBJ2-1; 13 nucleotides line up with TRBD2. The material sequenced was peripheral blood. This TCR came from a man aged 40-55 years with primary liver carcinoma and hepatitis B virus infection. The CDR3 loop is CASSEILAGGREQFF. In nucleotides, the CDR3 is TGTGCCAGCAGTGAAATACTAGCGGGAGGGCGTGAGCAGTTCTTC. Variable domain in full (rest from reference TRBV25-1 and TRBJ2-1): EADIYQTPRYLVIGTGKKITLECSQTMGHDKMYWYQQDPGMELHLIHYSYGVNSTEKGDLSSESTVSRIRTEHFPLTLESARPSHTSQYLCASSEILAGGREQFFGPGTRLTVL.